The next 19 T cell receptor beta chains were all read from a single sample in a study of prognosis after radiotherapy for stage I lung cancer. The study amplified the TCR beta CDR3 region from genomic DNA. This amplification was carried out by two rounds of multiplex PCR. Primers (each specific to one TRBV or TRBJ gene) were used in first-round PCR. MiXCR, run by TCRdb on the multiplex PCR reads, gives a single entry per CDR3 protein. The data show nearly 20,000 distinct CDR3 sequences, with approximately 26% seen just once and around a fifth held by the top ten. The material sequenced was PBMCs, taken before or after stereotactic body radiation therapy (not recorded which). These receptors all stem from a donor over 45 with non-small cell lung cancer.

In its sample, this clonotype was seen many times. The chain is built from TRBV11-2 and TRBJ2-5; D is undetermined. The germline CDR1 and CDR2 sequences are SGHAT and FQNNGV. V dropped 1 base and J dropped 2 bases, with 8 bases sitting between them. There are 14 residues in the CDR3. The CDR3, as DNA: TGTGCCAGCAGCTTAGGGACCGTACAAGAGACCCAGTACTTC. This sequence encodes CASSLGTVQETQYF. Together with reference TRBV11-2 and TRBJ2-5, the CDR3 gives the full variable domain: EAGVAQSPRYKIIEKRQSVAFWCNPISGHATLYWYQQILGQGPKLLIQFQNNGVVDDSQLPKDRFSAERLKGVDSTLKIQPAKLEDSAVYLCASSLGTVQETQYFGPGTRLLVL.

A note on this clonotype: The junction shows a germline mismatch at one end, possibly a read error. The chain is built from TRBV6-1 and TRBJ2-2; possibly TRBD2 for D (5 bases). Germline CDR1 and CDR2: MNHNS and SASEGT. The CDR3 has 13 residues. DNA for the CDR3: TGTGCCAGCAGTAAGGAACCCACCGGGGAGCAGTTTTTT. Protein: CASSKEPTGEQFF.

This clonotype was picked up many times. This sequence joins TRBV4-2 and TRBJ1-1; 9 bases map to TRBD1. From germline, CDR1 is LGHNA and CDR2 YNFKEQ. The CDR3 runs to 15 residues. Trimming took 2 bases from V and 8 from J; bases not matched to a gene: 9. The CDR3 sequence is CASSQPDRGRPEAFF. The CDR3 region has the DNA TGTGCCAGCAGCCAACCGGACAGGGGAAGACCAGAAGCTTTCTTT.

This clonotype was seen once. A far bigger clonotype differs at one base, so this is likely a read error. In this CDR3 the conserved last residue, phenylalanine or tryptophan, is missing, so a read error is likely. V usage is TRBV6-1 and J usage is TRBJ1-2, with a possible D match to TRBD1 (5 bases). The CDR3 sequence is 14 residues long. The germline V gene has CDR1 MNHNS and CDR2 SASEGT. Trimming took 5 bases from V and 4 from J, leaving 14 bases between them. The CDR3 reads CASSYETVPYGYTS. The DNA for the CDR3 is TGTGCCAGCAGTTATGAGACAGTGCCCTATGGCTACACCTCC.

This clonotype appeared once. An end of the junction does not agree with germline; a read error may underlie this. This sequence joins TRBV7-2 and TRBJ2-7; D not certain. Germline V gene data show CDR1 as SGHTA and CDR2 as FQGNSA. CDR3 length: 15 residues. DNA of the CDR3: TGTGCCAGTAGCTTAGCCGCGCGGAAGATGGACGAGCAGTACTTC. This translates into CASSLAARKMDEQYF.

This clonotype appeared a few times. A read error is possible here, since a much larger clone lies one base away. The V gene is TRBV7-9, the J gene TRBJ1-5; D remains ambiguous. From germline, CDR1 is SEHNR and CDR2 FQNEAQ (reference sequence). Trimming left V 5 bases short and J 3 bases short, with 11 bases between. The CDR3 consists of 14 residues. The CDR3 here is CASSPRGFNQPQHF. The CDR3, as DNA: TGTGCCAGCAGCCCACGGGGTTTCAATCAGCCCCAGCATTTT.

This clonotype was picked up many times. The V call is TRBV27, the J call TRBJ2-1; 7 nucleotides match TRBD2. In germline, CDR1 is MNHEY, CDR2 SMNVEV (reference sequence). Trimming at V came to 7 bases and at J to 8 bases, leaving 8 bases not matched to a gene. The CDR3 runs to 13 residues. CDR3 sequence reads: CASISTGGHEQFF. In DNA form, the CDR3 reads TGTGCCAGCATTTCCACGGGGGGACATGAGCAGTTCTTC.

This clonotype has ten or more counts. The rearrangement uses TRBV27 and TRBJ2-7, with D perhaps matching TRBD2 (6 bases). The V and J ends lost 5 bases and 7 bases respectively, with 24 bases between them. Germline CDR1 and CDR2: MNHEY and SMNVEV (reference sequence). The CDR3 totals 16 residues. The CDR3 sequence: CASSRMTVAALSEQYF. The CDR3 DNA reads TGTGCCAGCAGTCGCATGACGGTAGCGGCTCTTAGTGAGCAGTACTTC.

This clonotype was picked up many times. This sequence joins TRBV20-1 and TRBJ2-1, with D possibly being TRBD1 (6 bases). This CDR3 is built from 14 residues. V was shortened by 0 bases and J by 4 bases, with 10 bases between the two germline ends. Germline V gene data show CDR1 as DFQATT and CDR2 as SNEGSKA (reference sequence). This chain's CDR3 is CSARDSQGYNEQFF. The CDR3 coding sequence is TGCAGTGCTAGAGATAGTCAGGGGTACAATGAGCAGTTCTTC.

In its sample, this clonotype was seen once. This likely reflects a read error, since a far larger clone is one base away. This CDR3 reads CASNRDSAYNKQFF. Written as DNA, the CDR3 is TGTGCCAGCAATCGGGACAGCGCCTACAATAAGCAGTTCTTC. This chain joins TRBV7-9 and TRBJ2-1; 7 nucleotides align to TRBD1. In germline, CDR1 is SEHNR, CDR2 FQNEAQ (reference sequence). The CDR3 consists of 14 residues.

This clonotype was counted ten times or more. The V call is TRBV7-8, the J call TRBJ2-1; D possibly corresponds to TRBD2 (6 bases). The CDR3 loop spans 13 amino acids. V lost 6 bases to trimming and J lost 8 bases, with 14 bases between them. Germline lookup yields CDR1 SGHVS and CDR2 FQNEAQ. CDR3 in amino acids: CASRGRLVDEQFF. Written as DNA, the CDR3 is TGTGCCAGCAGGGGGAGACTAGTCGATGAGCAGTTCTTC.

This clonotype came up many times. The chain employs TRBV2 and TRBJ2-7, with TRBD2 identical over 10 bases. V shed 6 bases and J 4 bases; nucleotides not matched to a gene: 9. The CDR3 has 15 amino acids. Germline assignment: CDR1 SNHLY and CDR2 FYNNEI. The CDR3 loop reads CASSGSGTSAYEQYF. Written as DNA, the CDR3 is TGTGCCAGCAGCGGTTCCGGGACTAGCGCGTACGAGCAGTACTTC.

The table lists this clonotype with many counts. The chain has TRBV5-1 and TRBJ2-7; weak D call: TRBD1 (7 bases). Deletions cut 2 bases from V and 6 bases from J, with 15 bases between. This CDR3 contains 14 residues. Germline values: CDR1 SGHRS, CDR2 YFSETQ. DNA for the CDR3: TGCGCCAGCAGCTTAGGAGGGGGCCCAATCGAGCAGTACTTC. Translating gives CASSLGGGPIEQYF.

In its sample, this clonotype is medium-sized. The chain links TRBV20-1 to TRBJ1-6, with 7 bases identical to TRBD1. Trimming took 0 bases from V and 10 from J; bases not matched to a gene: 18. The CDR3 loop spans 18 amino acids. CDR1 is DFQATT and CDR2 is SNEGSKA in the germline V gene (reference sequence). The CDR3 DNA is TGCAGTGCTAGAGATCCTAAGACAGGGAGTCTCTCTGCGTCACCCCTCCACTTT. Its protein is CSARDPKTGSLSASPLHF.

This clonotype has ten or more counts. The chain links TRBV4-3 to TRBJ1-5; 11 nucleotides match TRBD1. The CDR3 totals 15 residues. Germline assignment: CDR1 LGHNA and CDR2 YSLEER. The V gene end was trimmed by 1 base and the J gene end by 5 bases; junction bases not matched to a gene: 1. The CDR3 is CASSQGTGGHQPQHF. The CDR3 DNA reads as TGCGCCAGCAGCCAAGGGACAGGGGGCCATCAGCCCCAGCATTTT.

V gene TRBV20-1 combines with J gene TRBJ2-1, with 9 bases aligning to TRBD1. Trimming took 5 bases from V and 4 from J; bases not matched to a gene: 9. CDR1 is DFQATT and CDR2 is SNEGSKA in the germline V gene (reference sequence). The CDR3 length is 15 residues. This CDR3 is CSAWDTGTGYNEQFF. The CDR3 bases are TGCAGTGCTTGGGACACCGGGACAGGGTACAATGAGCAGTTCTTC.

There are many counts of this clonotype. CDR3 DNA: TGTGCCAGCAGTTCCCTGACTAGCGGGATCGGGAATGAGCAGTTCTTC. This codes for CASSSLTSGIGNEQFF. The J gene is TRBJ2-1, the V gene TRBV6-2 or TRBV6-3; TRBD2 matches 11 bases. Unmatched junction bases numbered 9, after V lost 4 bases and J lost 7 bases. Per germline, CDR1 MNHEY and CDR2 SVGEGT. The length of the CDR3 is 16 residues.

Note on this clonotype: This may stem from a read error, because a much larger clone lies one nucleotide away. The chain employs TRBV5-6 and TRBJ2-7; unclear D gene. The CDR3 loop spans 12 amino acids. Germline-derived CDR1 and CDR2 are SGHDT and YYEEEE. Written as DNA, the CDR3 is TGTGCCATCAGCTTGGGTTCGGTCGAGCAGTACTTC. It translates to CAISLGSVEQYF. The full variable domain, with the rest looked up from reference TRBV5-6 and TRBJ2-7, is DAGVTQSPTHLIKTRGQQVTLRCSPKSGHDTVSWYQQALGQGPQFIFQYYEEEERQRGNFPDRFSGHQFPNYSSELNVNALLLGDSALYLCAISLGSVEQYFGPGTRLTVT.

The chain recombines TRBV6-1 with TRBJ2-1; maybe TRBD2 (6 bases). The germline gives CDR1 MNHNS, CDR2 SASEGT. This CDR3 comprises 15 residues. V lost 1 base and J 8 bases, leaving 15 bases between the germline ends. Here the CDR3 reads CASSEGTGGPYEQFF. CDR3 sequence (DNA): TGTGCCAGCAGTGAAGGTACTGGAGGGCCGTATGAGCAGTTCTTC.